This entry lists 17 T cell receptor beta chains sequenced from one sample in a study of T-cell memory formation after mild COVID-19. TCRdb reprocessed the 5' RACE reads via MiXCR and lists one record per CDR3 protein. The data contain 380,000 or so distinct CDR3 sequences, approximately 14% of them singletons. The specimen was PBMCs or a T cell subset sorted from them (not recorded which). The receptors shown here come from a man between 18 and 29 years old who had mild COVID-19 (a few samples of this study predate the infection). Cell type and time point are not known.

This clonotype was observed a handful of times. The chain has TRBV6-2 or TRBV6-3 and TRBJ2-1, with a possible D match to TRBD1 (6 bases). The V gene's germline CDR1 is MNHEY and CDR2 SVGEGT. The V end was cut by 8 bases, the J end by 4 bases, with 18 bases between. The CDR3 covers 15 residues. CDR3 sequence (DNA): TGTGCCAGCTTAGAGGGGGTTGGAATGTACAATGAGCAGTTCTTC. This encodes CASLEGVGMYNEQFF.

This clonotype appeared a few times. The chain joins TRBV6-5 to TRBJ1-2; perhaps TRBD1 as D (5 bases). With 2 bases removed from V and 8 bases from J, the gap between germline ends came to 12 bases. The germline V gene has CDR1 MNHEY and CDR2 SVGAGI. This CDR3 spans 13 amino acids. In DNA, the CDR3 is TGTGCCAGCAGTTACAGAGCAGGGAGAGGCTACACCTTC. Residues: CASSYRAGRGYTF.

This chain joins TRBV20-1 and TRBJ2-1, with 14 positions matching TRBD2. The CDR3 spans 16 residues. Germline values: CDR1 DFQATT, CDR2 SNEGSKA (reference sequence). The V and J ends lost 2 bases and 7 bases, in that order; junction bases with no gene match: 7. CDR3 protein: CSARKTSGGAGNEQFF. CDR3 sequence (DNA): TGCAGTGCTAGAAAGACTAGCGGGGGGGCCGGGAATGAGCAGTTCTTC.

This clonotype appeared many times. The chain joins TRBV4-3 to TRBJ1-1, with TRBD1 identical over 8 bases. CDR1 and CDR2 (germline): LGHNA, YSLEER. The CDR3 sequence is 15 residues long. Germline trimming cut 0 bases from V and 10 bases from J; bases unmatched to any gene: 10. The CDR3 region has the DNA TGCGCCAGCAGCCAAGAGGGGCAGGGGGCTCGGCCAGCTTTCTTT. Translation gives CASSQEGQGARPAFF.

The chain joins TRBV9 to TRBJ2-4, with D tentatively TRBD1 (5 bases). CDR3 length: 14 residues. V was shortened by 3 bases and J by 7 bases, with 14 bases between the two germline ends. Germline lookup yields CDR1 SGDLS and CDR2 YYNGEE. The CDR3 bases are TGTGCCAGCAGCGGGGGCCCCGGTGCGAACATTCAGTACTTC. It codes for CASSGGPGANIQYF.

The table lists this clonotype with a few counts. V is TRBV10-3 and J is TRBJ2-1; 9 positions match TRBD1. Looked up from germline, CDR1 is ENHRY and CDR2 is SYGVKD. V shed 7 bases and J 10 bases; nucleotides not matched to a gene: 11. The CDR3 contains 14 residues. CDR3 amino acids: CAITRRDRVNEQFF. In DNA, the CDR3 is TGTGCCATCACCCGGAGGGACAGGGTTAACGAGCAGTTCTTC.

At least ten counts were recorded for this clonotype. The genes are TRBV7-3 and TRBJ2-1, with TRBD1 identical over 9 bases. Per germline, CDR1 SGHTA and CDR2 FQGTGA. Trimming cost V 5 bases and J 4 bases; bases outside gene matches: 6. The CDR3 length is 15 residues. CDR3 nucleotide sequence: TGTGCCAGCAGCCAGGACAGGGGCGGTTACAATGAGCAGTTCTTC. It translates to CASSQDRGGYNEQFF. The full variable domain, rest sourced from reference TRBV7-3 and TRBJ2-1, is GAGVSQTPSNKVTEKGKYVELRCDPISGHTALYWYRQSLGQGPEFLIYFQGTGAADDSGLPNDRFFAVRPEGSVSTLKIQRTERGDSAVYLCASSQDRGGYNEQFFGPGTRLTVL.

This clonotype was seen repeatedly, ten times or more. The V and J genes are TRBV7-2 and TRBJ2-2; D remains ambiguous. From germline, CDR1 is SGHTA and CDR2 FQGNSA. The CDR3 runs 13 residues. Between the trimmed V and J ends, which lost 0 bases and 7 bases, there was a span of 6 bases. The CDR3 DNA reads TGTGCCAGCAGCTTAGCGTTCAACGGGGAGCTGTTTTTT. This codes for CASSLAFNGELFF.

The chain has TRBV27 and TRBJ1-1; D possibly corresponds to TRBD1 (5 bases). V lost 4 bases and J 0 bases, leaving 15 bases between the germline ends. Germline V gives CDR1 MNHEY, CDR2 SMNVEV (reference sequence). CDR3 length: 16 residues. The CDR3: CASSSFQRGVNTEAFF. CDR3 DNA: TGTGCCAGCAGTTCATTTCAAAGGGGAGTGAACACTGAAGCTTTCTTT.

This chain uses TRBV6-2 or TRBV6-3 with TRBJ2-7; D gene ambiguous. Germline CDR1 MNHEY, CDR2 SVGEGT. The germline V and J ends were trimmed by 5 bases and 7 bases, with 12 bases remaining between them. The CDR3 runs to 12 residues. For the CDR3, the DNA is TGTGCCAGCAGTCCTGCTGGACCGGAGCAGTACGTC. It specifies CASSPAGPEQYV.

This clonotype has only one observation. The gene calls are TRBV5-4 and TRBJ1-2; D might be TRBD1 (6 bases). V gave up 3 bases and J gave up 4 bases, with 13 bases separating them. CDR1 SGHNT and CDR2 YYREEE come from the germline V gene (reference sequence). The CDR3 spans 14 residues. The CDR3 region is CASSSYRDLYGYTF. For the CDR3, the DNA is TGTGCCAGCAGCTCATACAGGGACCTCTATGGCTACACCTTC.

The V gene is TRBV28, the J gene TRBJ2-7; weak D call: TRBD2 (6 bases). Germline lookup yields CDR1 MDHEN and CDR2 SYDVKM. V lost 5 bases and J 3 bases, leaving 11 bases between the germline ends. CDR3 length equals 13 residues. Here the CDR3 DNA reads TGTGCCAGCAGTAGCGCGGGGTTCTACGAGCAGTACGTC. Translating gives CASSSAGFYEQYV.

The gene calls are TRBV6-5 and TRBJ1-1, with 7 bases fitting TRBD1. The CDR3 length is 12 residues. With 11 bases clipped from V and 0 bases from J, the junction kept 3 bases outside the gene matches. Per germline, CDR1 MNHEY and CDR2 SVGAGI. The CDR3 is CAVGQLNTEAFF. Here the CDR3 DNA reads TGTGCCGTGGGACAGCTGAACACTGAAGCTTTCTTT.

Comments on this clonotype: At one end the junction does not follow the germline gene, possibly because of a read error. The chain employs TRBV20-1 and TRBJ1-2; 7 bases line up with TRBD1. CDR3 length: 11 amino acids. CDR1 and CDR2 from the germline V gene are DFQATT and SNEGSKA (reference sequence). The CDR3 DNA reads as TGCAGTGCTCTGGATAGGGACAGACTAAACTTC. It translates to CSALDRDRLNF.

V usage is TRBV10-2 and J usage is TRBJ1-2, with D perhaps matching TRBD1 (5 bases). This CDR3 has 14 amino acids. V shed 6 bases and J shed 5 bases, with 16 bases lying between them. Germline V gene lookup returns CDR1 WSHSY and CDR2 SAAADI. In nucleotides, the CDR3 is TGCGCCAGCAGCCTGGACACCTTCGAGTATGGCTACACCTTC. Protein product: CASSLDTFEYGYTF.

Concerning this clonotype: Relative to the germline gene, one junction end is altered; a read error may explain this. The chain has TRBV7-9 and TRBJ2-2; the D gene could be TRBD1 or TRBD2 (7 bases each). The germline gives CDR1 SEHNR, CDR2 FQNEAQ (reference sequence). CDR3 length: 11 amino acids. The CDR3 region is CASSAGGELSF. The CDR3 DNA is TGTGCCAGCAGCGCAGGGGGGGAGCTGTCTTTT.

The gene calls are TRBV4-2 and TRBJ1-6, with D maybe TRBD1 (6 bases). The CDR3 extends over 16 amino acids. The V end was cut by 4 bases, the J end by 8 bases, with 18 bases between. CDR1 is LGHNA and CDR2 is YNFKEQ in the germline V gene. CDR3 nucleotide sequence: TGTGCCAGCAGCCCTGCCCGGGGGACATTGGATTCACCCCTCCACTTT. It translates to CASSPARGTLDSPLHF.